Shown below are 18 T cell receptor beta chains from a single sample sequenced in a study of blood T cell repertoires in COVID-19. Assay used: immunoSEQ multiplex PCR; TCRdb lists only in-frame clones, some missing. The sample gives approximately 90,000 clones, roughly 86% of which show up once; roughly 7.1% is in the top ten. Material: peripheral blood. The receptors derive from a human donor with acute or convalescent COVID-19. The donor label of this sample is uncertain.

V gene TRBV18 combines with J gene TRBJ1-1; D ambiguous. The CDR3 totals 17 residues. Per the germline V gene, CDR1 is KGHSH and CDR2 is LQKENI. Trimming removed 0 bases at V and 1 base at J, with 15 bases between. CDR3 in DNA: TGTGCCAGCTCACCACCGTATCATGTTGGCACGAACACTGAAGCTTTCTTT. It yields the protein CASSPPYHVGTNTEAFF.

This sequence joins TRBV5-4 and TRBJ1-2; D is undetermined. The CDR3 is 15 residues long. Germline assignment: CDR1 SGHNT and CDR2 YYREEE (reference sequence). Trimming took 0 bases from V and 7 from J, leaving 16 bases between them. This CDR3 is CASSLEGDQVIGYTF. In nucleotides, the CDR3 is TGTGCCAGCAGCTTGGAGGGAGACCAAGTCATTGGCTACACCTTC.

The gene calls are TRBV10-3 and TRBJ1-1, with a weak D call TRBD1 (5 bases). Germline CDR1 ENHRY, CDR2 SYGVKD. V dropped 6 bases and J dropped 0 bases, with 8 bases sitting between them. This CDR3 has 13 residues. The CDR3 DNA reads TGTGCCATCAGCCTGACAGTGAACACTGAAGCTTTCTTT. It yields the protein CAISLTVNTEAFF.

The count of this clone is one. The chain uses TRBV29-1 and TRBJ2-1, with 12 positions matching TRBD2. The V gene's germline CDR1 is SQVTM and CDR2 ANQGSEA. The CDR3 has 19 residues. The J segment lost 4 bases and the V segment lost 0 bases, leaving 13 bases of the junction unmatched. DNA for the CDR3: TGCAGCGTTGAAGACACAAGGCTAGCGGGGGGGCTAAAGTACAATGAGCAGTTCTTC. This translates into CSVEDTRLAGGLKYNEQFF.

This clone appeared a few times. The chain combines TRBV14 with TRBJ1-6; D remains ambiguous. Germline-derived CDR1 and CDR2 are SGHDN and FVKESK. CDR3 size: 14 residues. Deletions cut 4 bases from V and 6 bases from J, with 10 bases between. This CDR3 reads CASSLPGFNSPLHF. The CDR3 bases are TGTGCCAGCAGCCTTCCAGGTTTTAATTCACCCCTCCACTTT.

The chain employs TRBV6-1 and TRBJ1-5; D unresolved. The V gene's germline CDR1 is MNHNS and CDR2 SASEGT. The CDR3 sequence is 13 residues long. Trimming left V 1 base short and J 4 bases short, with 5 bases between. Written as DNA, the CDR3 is TGTGCCAGCAGTGAAGAGAGGAATCAGCCCCAGCATTTT. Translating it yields CASSEERNQPQHF.

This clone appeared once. The CDR3 DNA reads TGTGCCAGCAGTGAGGGACAGGGGGCTTTTCAGCCCCAGCATTTT. This translates into CASSEGQGAFQPQHF. The chain has TRBV6-1 and TRBJ1-5, with 12 bases identical to TRBD1. This CDR3 is built from 15 residues. Germline CDR1 is MNHNS and CDR2 is SASEGT. V shed 3 bases and J 6 bases; nucleotides not matched to a gene: 3.

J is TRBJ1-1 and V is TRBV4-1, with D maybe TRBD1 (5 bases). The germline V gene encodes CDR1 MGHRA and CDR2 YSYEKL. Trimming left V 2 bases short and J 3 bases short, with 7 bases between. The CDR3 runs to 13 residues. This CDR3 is CASSQTGYTEAFF. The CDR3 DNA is TGCGCCAGCAGCCAAACAGGATACACTGAAGCTTTCTTT.

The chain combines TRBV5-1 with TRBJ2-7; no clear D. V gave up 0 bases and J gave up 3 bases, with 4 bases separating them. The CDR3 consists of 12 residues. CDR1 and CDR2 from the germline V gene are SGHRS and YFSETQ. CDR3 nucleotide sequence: TGCGCCAGCAGCTTGGACATCTACGAGCAGTACTTC. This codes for CASSLDIYEQYF.

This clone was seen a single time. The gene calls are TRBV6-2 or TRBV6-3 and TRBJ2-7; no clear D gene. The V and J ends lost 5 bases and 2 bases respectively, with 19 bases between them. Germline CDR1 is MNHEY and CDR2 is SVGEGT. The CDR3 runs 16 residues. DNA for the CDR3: TGTGCCAGCAGTCCACCCACCAGGTATGGTGCCTACGAGCAGTACTTC. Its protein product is CASSPPTRYGAYEQYF.

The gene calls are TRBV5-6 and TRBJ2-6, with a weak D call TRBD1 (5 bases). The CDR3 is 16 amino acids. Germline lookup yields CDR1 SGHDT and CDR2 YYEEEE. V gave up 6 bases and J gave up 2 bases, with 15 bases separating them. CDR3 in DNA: TGTGCCAGCAACTGGCAGGGATCCCCTGGGGCCAACGTCCTGACTTTC. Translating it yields CASNWQGSPGANVLTF.

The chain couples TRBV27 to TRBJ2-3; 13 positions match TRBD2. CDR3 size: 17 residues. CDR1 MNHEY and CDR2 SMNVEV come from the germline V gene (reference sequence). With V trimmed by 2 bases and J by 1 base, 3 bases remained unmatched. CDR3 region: CASSLRLAGGRTDTQYF. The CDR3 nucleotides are TGTGCCAGCAGTTTACGACTAGCGGGGGGACGCACAGATACGCAGTATTTT.

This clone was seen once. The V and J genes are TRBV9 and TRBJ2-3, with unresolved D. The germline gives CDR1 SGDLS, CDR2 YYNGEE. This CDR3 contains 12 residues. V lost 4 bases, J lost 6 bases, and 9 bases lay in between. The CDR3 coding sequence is TGTGCCAGCAGCCCCATAGAGGATACGCAGTATTTT. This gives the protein CASSPIEDTQYF.

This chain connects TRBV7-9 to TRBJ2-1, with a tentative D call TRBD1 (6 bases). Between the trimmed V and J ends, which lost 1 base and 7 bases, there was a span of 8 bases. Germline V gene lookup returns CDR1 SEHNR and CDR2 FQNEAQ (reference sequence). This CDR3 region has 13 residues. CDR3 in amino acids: CASSLGQGNEQFF. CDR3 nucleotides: TGTGCCAGCAGCTTAGGGCAGGGGAATGAGCAGTTCTTC. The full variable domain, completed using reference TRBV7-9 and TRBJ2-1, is DTGVSQNPRHKITKRGQNVTFRCDPISEHNRLYWYRQTLGQGPEFLTYFQNEAQLEKSRLLSDRFSAERPKGSFSTLEIQRTEQGDSAMYLCASSLGQGNEQFFGPGTRLTVL.

The CDR3 region is CASSYSQNTDTQYF. Here the CDR3 DNA reads TGTGCCAGCAGTTACTCCCAGAACACAGATACGCAGTATTTT. The V and J genes are TRBV6-5 and TRBJ2-3; D not resolved. The CDR3 length is 14 residues. Trimming took 0 bases from V and 2 from J, leaving 6 bases between them. The V gene's germline CDR1 is MNHEY and CDR2 SVGAGI.

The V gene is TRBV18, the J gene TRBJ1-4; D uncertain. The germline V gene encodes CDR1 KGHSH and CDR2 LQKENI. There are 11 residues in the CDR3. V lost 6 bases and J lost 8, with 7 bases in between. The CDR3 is CASSEREKLFF. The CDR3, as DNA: TGTGCCAGCTCTGAGAGGGAAAAACTGTTTTTT.

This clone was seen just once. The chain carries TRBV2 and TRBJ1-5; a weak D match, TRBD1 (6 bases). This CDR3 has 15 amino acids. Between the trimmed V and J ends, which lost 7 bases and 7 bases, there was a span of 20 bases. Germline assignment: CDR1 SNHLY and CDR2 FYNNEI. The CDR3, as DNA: TGTGCCAGCACTTACTTAGACAGGAGCGGACAGCCCCAGCATTTT. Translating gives CASTYLDRSGQPQHF.

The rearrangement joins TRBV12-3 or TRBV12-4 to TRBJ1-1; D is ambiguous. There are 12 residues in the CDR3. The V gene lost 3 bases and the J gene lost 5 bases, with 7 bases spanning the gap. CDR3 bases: TGTGCCAGCAGTTTCCGGCGGACTGAAGCTTTCTTT. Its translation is CASSFRRTEAFF.